Reported below is one T cell receptor (beta chain). Its antigen is not known. This CDR3 spans 13 amino acids. Germline-derived CDR1 and CDR2 are MDHEN and SYDVKM. The V end was cut by 8 bases, the J end by 5 bases, with 12 bases between. TCRdb processed the reads anew with MiXCR; each CDR3 protein has one entry. The sample lists some 500,000 distinct CDR3 sequences, roughly a third seen once, with roughly 17% in the top ten. This record comes from a study of T cell repertoires in cytomegalovirus infection. The wider study: Public TCR beta signatures marked donors with CMV infection and the matching HLA.

Overall study findings and caveats: What dominated the ex vivo response were HLA-C-restricted CMV-specific TCR beta clonotypes.

The receptor comes from a human donor in good health (CMV status not recorded). Some clones in this sample may be carry-over from other donors' samples. The chain carries TRBV28 and TRBJ2-2; D is possibly TRBD2 (6 bases). Sample: cultured PBMCs, taken from culture after CMV antigen stimulation. CDR3 coding DNA: TGTGCCAGCGGGGCAGGGAGGACCGGGGAGCTGTTTTTT. It yields the protein CASGAGRTGELFF.